Listed below are T cell receptor beta chains from one sample, sequenced in a study of beta chain features in type 1 diabetes. Libraries were prepared by immunoSEQ multiplex PCR; TCRdb keeps only in-frame clonotypes and omits some of them. The profile shows 40,000 to 45,000 clones, over 45% of them singletons. The sample was central memory CD4+ T cells from blood. The receptors derive from a woman younger than 35 in good health. Both conserved end residues are part of each CDR3. The D gene is left open where the match is weak. Size is stated for part of the rows, as once, few or many counts, or as a class when the clone is expanded.

V gene: TRBV5-4
clone size: .
J gene: TRBJ2-1
D gene: TRBD2
CDR3 protein: CASSSGGFNEQFF
CDR3 DNA: TGTGCCAGCAGTAGCGGGGGATTCAATGAGCAGTTCTTC

V gene: TRBV6-6
clone size: medium-sized
J gene: TRBJ2-5
D gene: TRBD2
CDR3 protein: CASTINPGLVLETQYF
CDR3 DNA: TGTGCCAGCACCATAAACCCCGGACTAGTACTTGAGACCCAGTACTTC

V gene: TRBV30
clone size: .
J gene: TRBJ1-1
D gene: .
CDR3 protein: CAWSGLTVLNTEAFF
CDR3 DNA: TGTGCCTGGAGTGGACTCACGGTCTTGAACACTGAAGCTTTCTTT

V gene: TRBV5-1
clone size: .
J gene: TRBJ1-1
D gene: TRBD1
CDR3 protein: CASSPWTGRNAEAFF
CDR3 DNA: TGCGCCAGCAGCCCCTGGACAGGGCGGAACGCTGAAGCTTTCTTT

V gene: TRBV27
clone size: few
J gene: TRBJ2-4
D gene: .
CDR3 protein: CASSFGAGDSKNIQYF
CDR3 DNA: TGTGCCAGCAGTTTCGGGGCAGGGGATTCCAAAAACATTCAGTACTTC

V gene: TRBV19
clone size: few
J gene: TRBJ1-2
D gene: TRBD1
CDR3 protein: CASKPPKGQGALYGYTF
CDR3 DNA: TGTGCCAGTAAGCCGCCCAAGGGACAGGGGGCCCTCTATGGCTACACCTTC

V gene: TRBV19
clone size: .
J gene: TRBJ1-5
D gene: .
CDR3 protein: CASKIPGDQPQHF
CDR3 DNA: TGTGCCAGCAAGATCCCAGGGGATCAGCCCCAGCATTTT

V gene: TRBV5-4
clone size: .
J gene: TRBJ2-4
D gene: .
CDR3 protein: CASSFAGSISYF
CDR3 DNA: TGTGCCAGCAGCTTTGCCGGGTCGATCTCGTACTTC

V gene: TRBV10-3
clone size: .
J gene: TRBJ2-3
D gene: TRBD2
CDR3 protein: CAISGTSGGTDTQYF
CDR3 DNA: TGTGCCATCAGTGGGACTAGCGGAGGCACAGATACGCAGTATTTT

V gene: TRBV28
clone size: .
J gene: TRBJ2-7
D gene: TRBD1
CDR3 protein: CASSTNRGQPSYEQYF
CDR3 DNA: TGTGCCAGCAGCACAAACCGGGGACAGCCCTCCTACGAGCAGTACTTC

V gene: TRBV30
clone size: .
J gene: TRBJ1-2
D gene: TRBD1
CDR3 protein: CAWEADRGYGYTF
CDR3 DNA: TGTGCCTGGGAGGCGGACAGGGGCTATGGCTACACCTTC

V gene: TRBV7-6
clone size: .
J gene: TRBJ2-3
D gene: .
CDR3 protein: CASSLTVASDTQYF
CDR3 DNA: TGTGCCAGCAGCTTAACCGTAGCTTCAGATACGCAGTATTTT

V gene: TRBV5-1
clone size: few
J gene: TRBJ2-7
D gene: TRBD1
CDR3 protein: CASSRAGQDYEQYF
CDR3 DNA: TGCGCCAGCAGCCGTGCCGGACAGGACTACGAGCAGTACTTC

V gene: TRBV5-5
clone size: few
J gene: TRBJ2-1
D gene: TRBD2
CDR3 protein: CASSSGLASNEQFF
CDR3 DNA: TGTGCCAGCAGCTCGGGACTAGCTAGTAATGAGCAGTTCTTC

V gene: TRBV5-6
clone size: few
J gene: TRBJ2-1
D gene: TRBD2
CDR3 protein: CASSLYRLARDEQFF
CDR3 DNA: TGTGCCAGCAGCTTGTACCGACTAGCTAGGGATGAGCAGTTCTTC

V gene: TRBV12-5
clone size: .
J gene: TRBJ1-4
D gene: .
CDR3 protein: CASGLSPREKLFF
CDR3 DNA: TGTGCTAGTGGTCTCAGTCCTAGGGAAAAACTGTTTTTT

V gene: TRBV5-1
clone size: .
J gene: TRBJ2-7
D gene: .
CDR3 protein: CASSVDRAYEQYF
CDR3 DNA: TGCGCCAGCAGCGTCGACAGAGCCTACGAGCAGTACTTC

V gene: TRBV6-5
clone size: .
J gene: TRBJ2-3
D gene: .
CDR3 protein: CASSYEGLGTQYF
CDR3 DNA: TGTGCCAGCAGTTACGAGGGACTGGGTACGCAGTATTTT

V gene: TRBV9
clone size: once
J gene: TRBJ2-7
D gene: .
CDR3 protein: CASSVDPGREQYF
CDR3 DNA: TGTGCCAGCAGCGTAGACCCAGGGCGCGAGCAGTACTTC

V gene: TRBV10-3
clone size: .
J gene: TRBJ2-3
D gene: TRBD2
CDR3 protein: CALSPAGRTDTQYF
CDR3 DNA: TGTGCCTTATCTCCAGCGGGAAGAACAGATACGCAGTATTTT

V gene: TRBV2
clone size: .
J gene: TRBJ2-3
D gene: TRBD1
CDR3 protein: CASSNRGGTDTQYF
CDR3 DNA: TGTGCCAGCAGTAACAGGGGTGGCACAGATACGCAGTATTTT

V gene: TRBV19
clone size: few
J gene: TRBJ2-3
D gene: TRBD2
CDR3 protein: CASSIRGGRGNTDTQYF
CDR3 DNA: TGTGCCAGTAGTATTCGGGGGGGCAGGGGCAACACAGATACGCAGTATTTT

V gene: TRBV6-6
clone size: .
J gene: TRBJ2-3
D gene: .
CDR3 protein: CASSLRGSDTQYF
CDR3 DNA: TGTGCCAGCAGCCTCCGGGGGTCAGATACGCAGTATTTT

V gene: TRBV6-6
clone size: .
J gene: TRBJ2-2
D gene: .
CDR3 protein: CASSQAGELFF
CDR3 DNA: TGTGCCAGCAGTCAGGCCGGGGAGCTGTTTTTT

V gene: TRBV11-2
clone size: few
J gene: TRBJ2-7
D gene: TRBD1
CDR3 protein: CASSSPTGEKQYF
CDR3 DNA: TGTGCCAGCAGCTCTCCGACAGGGGAGAAGCAGTACTTC

V gene: TRBV9
clone size: .
J gene: TRBJ2-2
D gene: .
CDR3 protein: CASSELGGGTGELFF
CDR3 DNA: TGTGCCAGCAGCGAATTAGGGGGGGGGACCGGGGAGCTGTTTTTT

V gene: TRBV19
clone size: few
J gene: TRBJ2-3
D gene: .
CDR3 protein: CASSTPGGTDTQYF
CDR3 DNA: TGTGCCAGTAGTACTCCCGGGGGCACAGATACGCAGTATTTT

V gene: TRBV6-1
clone size: few
J gene: TRBJ2-7
D gene: TRBD1
CDR3 protein: CASRPPGQRSYEQYF
CDR3 DNA: TGTGCCAGCAGGCCACCGGGACAGCGAAGTTACGAGCAGTACTTC

V gene: TRBV9
clone size: .
J gene: TRBJ2-3
D gene: TRBD1
CDR3 protein: CASSVETGGWSDTQYF
CDR3 DNA: TGTGCCAGCAGCGTAGAGACAGGGGGCTGGTCAGATACGCAGTATTTT

V gene: TRBV5-1
clone size: .
J gene: TRBJ2-5
D gene: .
CDR3 protein: CASSLVLQETQYF
CDR3 DNA: TGCGCCAGCAGCTTGGTTCTACAAGAGACCCAGTACTTC

V gene: TRBV9
clone size: once
J gene: TRBJ2-2
D gene: .
CDR3 protein: CASSPRSPQMATGELFF
CDR3 DNA: TGTGCCAGCAGCCCACGTAGCCCCCAAATGGCGACCGGGGAGCTGTTTTTT

V gene: TRBV7-2
clone size: .
J gene: TRBJ2-7
D gene: .
CDR3 protein: CASSFPGLAYEQYF
CDR3 DNA: TGTGCCAGCAGTTTCCCGGGACTGGCCTACGAGCAGTACTTC

V gene: TRBV21-1
clone size: .
J gene: TRBJ2-5
D gene: .
CDR3 protein: CASLSRDQETQYF
CDR3 DNA: TGTGCCAGCCTCAGTCGGGACCAAGAGACCCAGTACTTC

V gene: TRBV7-9
clone size: few
J gene: TRBJ1-1
D gene: TRBD1
CDR3 protein: CASSSGGGQGGGTEAFF
CDR3 DNA: TGTGCCAGCAGCTCCGGGGGGGGACAGGGCGGAGGCACTGAAGCTTTCTTT

V gene: TRBV5-1
clone size: .
J gene: TRBJ1-1
D gene: .
CDR3 protein: CASSSVPGGTEAFF
CDR3 DNA: TGCGCCAGCAGCAGCGTCCCGGGGGGCACTGAAGCTTTCTTT

V gene: TRBV5-1
clone size: .
J gene: TRBJ2-3
D gene: TRBD2
CDR3 protein: CASSPRGLAEVTDTQYF
CDR3 DNA: TGCGCCAGCAGTCCTCGTGGGCTAGCGGAAGTCACAGATACGCAGTATTTT

V gene: TRBV28
clone size: .
J gene: TRBJ1-1
D gene: .
CDR3 protein: CASGTGGTEAFF
CDR3 DNA: TGTGCCAGCGGAACCGGGGGCACTGAAGCTTTCTTT

V gene: TRBV5-1
clone size: .
J gene: TRBJ2-4
D gene: .
CDR3 protein: CASSLGGPVAKNIQYF
CDR3 DNA: TGCGCCAGCAGCTTGGGGGGGCCCGTAGCCAAAAACATTCAGTACTTC

V gene: TRBV29-1
clone size: .
J gene: TRBJ1-3
D gene: .
CDR3 protein: CSVAGTGNTIYF
CDR3 DNA: TGCAGCGTGGCCGGGACTGGAAACACCATATATTTT

V gene: TRBV11-2
clone size: .
J gene: TRBJ2-5
D gene: TRBD2
CDR3 protein: CASSRRGLAADNQETQYF
CDR3 DNA: TGTGCCAGCAGCCGTCGGGGACTAGCGGCCGACAACCAAGAGACCCAGTACTTC

V gene: TRBV7-9
clone size: .
J gene: TRBJ1-5
D gene: .
CDR3 protein: CASSLTGDNQPQHF
CDR3 DNA: TGTGCCAGCAGCTTGACAGGTGACAATCAGCCCCAGCATTTT

V gene: TRBV19
clone size: .
J gene: TRBJ2-3
D gene: TRBD2
CDR3 protein: CASSLLPGLAATDTQYF
CDR3 DNA: TGTGCCAGTAGTCTCCTCCCGGGACTAGCGGCCACAGATACGCAGTATTTT

V gene: TRBV5-4
clone size: once
J gene: TRBJ2-1
D gene: TRBD1
CDR3 protein: CAISSPGQGGNEQFF
CDR3 DNA: TGTGCCATCAGCTCACCGGGACAGGGGGGGAATGAGCAGTTCTTC

V gene: TRBV4-1
clone size: .
J gene: TRBJ2-5
D gene: .
CDR3 protein: CASSQGALETQYF
CDR3 DNA: TGCGCCAGCAGCCAGGGGGCTCTTGAGACCCAGTACTTC

V gene: TRBV9
clone size: .
J gene: TRBJ2-7
D gene: TRBD2
CDR3 protein: CASSVAAGVVYEQYF
CDR3 DNA: TGTGCCAGCAGCGTAGCTGCGGGAGTAGTGTACGAGCAGTACTTC

V gene: TRBV5-4
clone size: .
J gene: TRBJ2-2
D gene: .
CDR3 protein: CASSRDRDSRGELFF
CDR3 DNA: TGTGCCAGCAGCCGGGACCGGGACTCGAGGGGGGAGCTGTTTTTT

V gene: TRBV5-4
clone size: .
J gene: TRBJ2-7
D gene: .
CDR3 protein: CASRHRDSYEQYF
CDR3 DNA: TGTGCCAGCAGGCACCGGGACTCCTACGAGCAGTACTTC